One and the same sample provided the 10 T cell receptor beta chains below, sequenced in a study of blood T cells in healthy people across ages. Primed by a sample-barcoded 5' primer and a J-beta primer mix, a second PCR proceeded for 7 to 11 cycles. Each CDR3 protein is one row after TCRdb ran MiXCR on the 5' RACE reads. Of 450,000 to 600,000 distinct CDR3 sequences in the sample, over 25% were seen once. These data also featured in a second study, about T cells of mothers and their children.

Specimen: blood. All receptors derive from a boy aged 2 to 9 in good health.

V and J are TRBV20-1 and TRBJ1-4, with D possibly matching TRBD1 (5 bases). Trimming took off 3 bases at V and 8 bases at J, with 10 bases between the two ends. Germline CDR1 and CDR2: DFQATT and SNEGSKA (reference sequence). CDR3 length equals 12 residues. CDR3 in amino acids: CSASRQGEKLFF. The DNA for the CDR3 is TGCAGTGCTAGCAGGCAGGGAGAAAAACTGTTTTTT.

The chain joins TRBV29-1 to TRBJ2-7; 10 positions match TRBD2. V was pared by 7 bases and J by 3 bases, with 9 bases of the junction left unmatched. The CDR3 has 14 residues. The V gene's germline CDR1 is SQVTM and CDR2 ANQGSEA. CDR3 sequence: CSARGTSDLYEQYF. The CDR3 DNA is TGCAGCGCCCGGGGGACTAGCGACCTCTACGAGCAGTACTTC.

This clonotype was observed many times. CDR3 coding DNA: TGTGCCAGCAGTTACCCGGGACAGACGTTTTCGGAGACCCAGTACTTC. As protein: CASSYPGQTFSETQYF. The gene calls are TRBV6-6 and TRBJ2-5; 7 bases line up with TRBD1. V dropped 2 bases and J dropped 5; count of bases not matched to a gene: 11. The CDR3 is 16 amino acids. Germline V CDR1 and CDR2: MNHNY, SVGAGI (reference sequence).

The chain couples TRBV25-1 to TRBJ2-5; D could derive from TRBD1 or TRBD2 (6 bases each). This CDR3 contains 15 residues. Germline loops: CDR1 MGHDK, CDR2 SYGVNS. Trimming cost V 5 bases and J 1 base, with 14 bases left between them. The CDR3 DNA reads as TGTGCCAGCAGTCTCCTACGGGGGCCCCAAGAGACCCAGTACTTC. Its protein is CASSLLRGPQETQYF.

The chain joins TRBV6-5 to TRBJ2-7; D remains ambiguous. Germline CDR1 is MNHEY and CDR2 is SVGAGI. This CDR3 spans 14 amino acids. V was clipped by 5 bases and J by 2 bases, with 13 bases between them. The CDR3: CASSPSIPTYEQYF. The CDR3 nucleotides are TGTGCCAGCAGTCCCTCCATCCCCACCTACGAGCAGTACTTC.

The chain's CDR3 is CASSFLLGSNTGELFF. Here the CDR3 DNA reads TGTGCCAGCAGCTTTCTCTTAGGGTCGAACACCGGGGAGCTGTTTTTT. The chain employs TRBV28 and TRBJ2-2; D unclear. V shed 6 bases and J shed 0 bases, with 14 bases lying between them. The CDR3 contains 16 residues. Germline CDR1 MDHEN, CDR2 SYDVKM.

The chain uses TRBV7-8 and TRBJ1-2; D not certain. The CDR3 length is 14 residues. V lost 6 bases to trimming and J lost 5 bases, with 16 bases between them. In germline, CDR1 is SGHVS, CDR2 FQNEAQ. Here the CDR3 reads CASRNDWAGYGYTF. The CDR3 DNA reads TGTGCCAGCAGAAACGACTGGGCCGGATATGGCTACACCTTC. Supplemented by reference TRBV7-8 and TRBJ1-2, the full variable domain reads GAGVSQSPRYKVAKRGQDVALRCDPISGHVSLFWYQQALGQGPEFLTYFQNEAQLDKSGLPSDRFFAERPEGSVSTLKIQRTQQEDSAVYLCASRNDWAGYGYTFGSGTRLTVV.

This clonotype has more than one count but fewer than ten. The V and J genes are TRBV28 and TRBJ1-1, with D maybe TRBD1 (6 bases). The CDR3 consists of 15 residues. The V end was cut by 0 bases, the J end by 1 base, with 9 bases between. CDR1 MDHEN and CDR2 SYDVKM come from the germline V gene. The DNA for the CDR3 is TGTGCCAGCAGTTTATGGGGGGGCTCGAACACTGAAGCTTTCTTT. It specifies CASSLWGGSNTEAFF.

DNA for the CDR3: TGTGCCAGCAGCTTTCGCAGGGGGTACCCCTATGGCTACACCTTC. It yields the protein CASSFRRGYPYGYTF. The genes are TRBV7-2 and TRBJ1-2; TRBD1 matches at 7 bases. The trim removed 3 bases at V and 4 bases at J, leaving 8 bases unmatched. Germline CDR1 is SGHTA and CDR2 is FQGNSA. This CDR3 spans 15 amino acids. Full variable domain (outside the CDR3, taken from reference TRBV7-2 and TRBJ1-2): GAGVSQSPSNKVTEKGKDVELRCDPISGHTALYWYRQSLGQGLEFLIYFQGNSAPDKSGLPSDRFSAERTGGSVSTLTIQRTQQEDSAVYLCASSFRRGYPYGYTFGSGTRLTVV.

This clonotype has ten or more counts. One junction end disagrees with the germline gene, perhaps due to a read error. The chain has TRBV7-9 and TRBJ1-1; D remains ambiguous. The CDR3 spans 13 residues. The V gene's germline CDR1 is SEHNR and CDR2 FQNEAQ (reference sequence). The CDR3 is CASSLAMNTEAFF. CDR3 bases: TGTGCCAGCAGTTTAGCGATGAACACTGAAGCTTTCTTT. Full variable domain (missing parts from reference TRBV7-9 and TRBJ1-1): DTGVSQNPRHKITKRGQNVTFRCDPISEHNRLYWYRQTLGQGPEFLTYFQNEAQLEKSRLLSDRFSAERPKGSFSTLEIQRTEQGDSAMYLCASSLAMNTEAFFGQGTRLTVV.